Shown below are 22 T cell receptor beta chains from a single sample sequenced in a study of shared clonotypes between healthy human individuals. Clones were read by immunoSEQ multiplex PCR, and TCRdb kept only the in-frame ones, dropping some. Found here are around 350,000 clones, more than 60% of them singletons; the top ten hold more than 9%. Material for sequencing was memory CD4+ T cells sorted from blood. Described subset: CD45RA-negative fraction. The source is a man aged 30-40 years in good health.

The rearrangement links TRBV20-1 to TRBJ2-7, with unresolved D. V lost 3 bases and J lost 3, with 6 bases in between. Germline lookup yields CDR1 DFQATT and CDR2 SNEGSKA (reference sequence). The CDR3 sequence is 11 residues long. The CDR3: CSASWLYEQYF. CDR3 DNA: TGCAGTGCTAGTTGGCTCTACGAGCAGTACTTC.

CDR3 DNA sequence: TGTGCCAGCAGAATTCATGGGACTAGCGCAACAGATACGCAGTATTTT. It yields the protein CASRIHGTSATDTQYF. V gene TRBV27 combines with J gene TRBJ2-3; 10 positions agree with TRBD2. The V gene end was trimmed by 6 bases and the J gene end by 3 bases; junction bases not matched to a gene: 9. Per the germline V gene, CDR1 is MNHEY and CDR2 is SMNVEV (reference sequence). The CDR3 is made up of 16 amino acids.

This sequence joins TRBV7-2 and TRBJ2-7; D is possibly TRBD1 (6 bases). Germline CDR1 SGHTA, CDR2 FQGNSA. V dropped 5 bases and J dropped 3 bases, with 20 bases sitting between them. This CDR3 is built from 16 residues. The CDR3 loop reads CASSPRKTGRDYEQYF. DNA of the CDR3: TGTGCCAGCAGCCCAAGAAAGACAGGCCGGGACTACGAGCAGTACTTC.

This clone has more than one count but fewer than ten. This sequence joins TRBV7-9 and TRBJ2-3; D uncertain. Per germline, CDR1 SEHNR and CDR2 FQNEAQ (reference sequence). The V and J ends lost 3 bases and 0 bases respectively, with 7 bases between them. The CDR3 extends over 14 amino acids. In nucleotides, the CDR3 is TGTGCCAGCAGCTTCGAACTGAGCACAGATACGCAGTATTTT. Translation: CASSFELSTDTQYF.

This clone was counted between two and nine times. The chain is built from TRBV6-1 and TRBJ2-7; D perhaps matches TRBD1 (5 bases). Trimming cost V 8 bases and J 0 bases, with 17 bases left between them. Germline V lookup: CDR1 MNHNS, CDR2 SASEGT. The CDR3 sequence is 15 residues long. DNA for the CDR3: TGTGCCAGCTCCCTAGGGGATTTCAGCTCCTACGAGCAGTACTTC. Translating it yields CASSLGDFSSYEQYF.

This clone was found a few times. Other DNA sequences in the same sample also yield this CDR3. The genes are TRBV18 and TRBJ2-3; TRBD1 might be the D (7 bases). The germline CDR1 and CDR2 sequences are KGHSH and LQKENI. This CDR3 has 17 residues. V lost 1 base to trimming and J lost 8 bases, with 22 bases between them. The CDR3 DNA is TGTGCCAGCTCACCACGAAAGACAGGGCGGGAATATGGTACGCAGTATTTT. Encoded protein: CASSPRKTGREYGTQYF.

V is TRBV7-2 and J is TRBJ2-7; D is uncertain. CDR1 is SGHTA, CDR2 FQGNSA, per germline. CDR3 length: 13 residues. V was clipped by 0 bases and J by 4 bases, with 7 bases between them. CDR3 nucleotides: TGTGCCAGCAGCTTAGCGGACGGGTACGAGCAGTACTTC. Translated, it gives CASSLADGYEQYF.

This clone was picked up one time. This sequence joins TRBV18 and TRBJ2-1, with D possibly TRBD2 on 5 matching bases. The CDR3 is 16 amino acids. V was shortened by 5 bases and J by 6 bases, with 20 bases between the two germline ends. Looked up from germline, CDR1 is KGHSH and CDR2 is LQKENI. CDR3 sequence (DNA): TGTGCCAGCTCATACCTTCGAGCCGAGCGGTCCAATGAGCAGTTCTTC. It codes for CASSYLRAERSNEQFF.

V is TRBV28 and J is TRBJ2-5, with 14 bases aligning to TRBD2. Trimming at V came to 2 bases and at J to 4 bases, leaving 6 bases not matched to a gene. Germline CDR1 and CDR2: MDHEN and SYDVKM. This CDR3 region has 17 residues. CDR3 DNA: TGTGCCAGCAGTTTAAAAGCCGGACTAGCGGGAGGAGAGACCCAGTACTTC. Translation gives CASSLKAGLAGGETQYF. The full variable domain, its missing parts supplied by reference TRBV28 and TRBJ2-5, is DVKVTQSSRYLVKRTGEKVFLECVQDMDHENMFWYRQDPGLGLRLIYFSYDVKMKEKGDIPEGYSVSREKKERFSLILESASTNQTSMYLCASSLKAGLAGGETQYFGPGTRLLVL.

The chain carries TRBV5-4 and TRBJ2-3; D gene unclear. V shed 5 bases and J shed 3 bases, with 13 bases lying between them. This CDR3 is 14 amino acids long. Germline V gene data show CDR1 as SGHNT and CDR2 as YYREEE (reference sequence). CDR3 coding DNA: TGTGCCAGCAGATCTGATCGGGCTACAGATACGCAGTATTTT. It encodes CASRSDRATDTQYF.

The chain recombines TRBV27 with TRBJ1-5, with D possibly TRBD1 on 6 matching bases. The germline V gene has CDR1 MNHEY and CDR2 SMNVEV (reference sequence). This CDR3 has 15 amino acids. V was cut by 7 bases and J by 6 bases, with 19 bases left in between. The DNA for the CDR3 is TGTGCCAGCAATCCCCTGGGGGCGAGTAGTCAGCCCCAGCATTTT. It encodes CASNPLGASSQPQHF.

This rearrangement joins TRBV9 to TRBJ2-7, with D tentatively TRBD1 (5 bases). The length of the CDR3 is 16 residues. V was cut by 4 bases and J by 2 bases, with 19 bases left in between. In germline, CDR1 is SGDLS, CDR2 YYNGEE. The CDR3 DNA reads as TGTGCCAGCAGCCCAGAGAGGTCTAGGGGTCCCTACGAGCAGTACTTC. Translating gives CASSPERSRGPYEQYF.

This clone was seen at least ten times. This chain's CDR3 is CASSLRNAIQETQYF. In DNA, the CDR3 is TGTGCCAGCAGCTTAAGAAATGCAATACAAGAGACCCAGTACTTC. The chain couples TRBV5-4 to TRBJ2-5; D ambiguous. Trimming cost V 2 bases and J 2 bases, with 13 bases left between them. CDR1 and CDR2 (germline): SGHNT, YYREEE (reference sequence). The CDR3 is made up of 15 amino acids.

Here the CDR3 reads CASSAGLGQATNEKLFF. The CDR3 DNA is TGTGCCAGCAGCGCCGGCCTGGGACAGGCGACTAATGAAAAACTGTTTTTT. J is TRBJ1-4 and V is TRBV11-1, with 8 nucleotides matching TRBD1. The CDR3 runs to 17 residues. Germline-derived CDR1 and CDR2 are SGHAT and FQDESV (reference sequence). After removal of 5 bases from V and 2 bases from J, the junction contained 10 bases not matched to a gene.

This chain connects TRBV5-1 to TRBJ2-7; the D gene is possibly TRBD2 (7 bases). V was shortened by 4 bases and J by 7 bases, with 21 bases between the two germline ends. Germline V gives CDR1 SGHRS, CDR2 YFSETQ. This CDR3 comprises 15 residues. The CDR3 bases are TGCGCCAGCAGCGTGGGGAGGGGGAGAAGTAGGGAGCAGTACTTC. Residues: CASSVGRGRSREQYF.

The chain carries TRBV2 and TRBJ2-1, with D unclear. The germline gives CDR1 SNHLY, CDR2 FYNNEI. CDR3 length: 15 residues. V lost 2 bases and J 0 bases, leaving 8 bases between the germline ends. The CDR3 is CASSELVSSYNEQFF. The CDR3 nucleotides read TGTGCCAGCAGTGAACTAGTAAGCTCCTACAATGAGCAGTTCTTC.

This chain links TRBV27 with TRBJ2-7, with 8 nucleotides matching TRBD2. The J segment lost 4 bases and the V segment lost 2 bases, leaving 19 bases of the junction unmatched. CDR3 length: 19 residues. The germline V gene encodes CDR1 MNHEY and CDR2 SMNVEV (reference sequence). The CDR3 spells CASSLNANPRLARKYEQYF. The CDR3 coding sequence is TGTGCCAGCAGTTTAAATGCTAACCCGCGACTAGCGAGGAAATACGAGCAGTACTTC.

The V call is TRBV7-2, the J call TRBJ1-4; D is possibly TRBD1 (6 bases). Germline values: CDR1 SGHTA, CDR2 FQGNSA. V lost 0 bases and J lost 3, with 11 bases in between. The CDR3 totals 16 residues. The CDR3 protein is CASSLAPGAANEKLFF. Here the CDR3 DNA reads TGTGCCAGCAGCTTAGCCCCGGGGGCTGCTAATGAAAAACTGTTTTTT. Filled out from reference TRBV7-2 and TRBJ1-4, the complete variable domain reads GAGVSQSPSNKVTEKGKDVELRCDPISGHTALYWYRQSLGQGLEFLIYFQGNSAPDKSGLPSDRFSAERTGGSVSTLTIQRTQQEDSAVYLCASSLAPGAANEKLFFGSGTQLSVL.

This clone was found a few times. The chain joins TRBV15 to TRBJ2-7; D call uncertain. The CDR3 is made up of 13 amino acids. The germline V gene encodes CDR1 LNHNV and CDR2 YYDKDF (reference sequence). The V end was cut by 0 bases, the J end by 2 bases, with 5 bases between. This chain's CDR3 is CATSRDQTYEQYF. The CDR3 bases are TGTGCCACCAGCAGAGATCAAACCTACGAGCAGTACTTC.

The rearrangement joins TRBV2 to TRBJ2-7; 8 positions match TRBD1. Per germline, CDR1 SNHLY and CDR2 FYNNEI. The V segment lost 6 bases and the J segment 1 base; nucleotides outside the gene matches: 5. The CDR3 is 14 amino acids. CDR3 loop: CASSRDRNSYEQYF. CDR3 DNA: TGTGCCAGCAGCCGGGACAGGAATTCCTACGAGCAGTACTTC.

This sequence joins TRBV7-2 and TRBJ1-4; D gene uncertain. Germline CDR1 and CDR2: SGHTA and FQGNSA. This CDR3 contains 13 residues. V lost 4 bases and J lost 0, with 3 bases in between. CDR3 sequence reads: CASSYSTNEKLFF. In DNA form, the CDR3 reads TGTGCCAGCAGCTACTCAACTAATGAAAAACTGTTTTTT.

The genes are TRBV7-9 and TRBJ1-4; D unclear. The CDR3 has 13 residues. V lost 5 bases and J 8 bases, leaving 12 bases between the germline ends. Germline loops: CDR1 SEHNR, CDR2 FQNEAQ (reference sequence). Here the CDR3 DNA reads TGTGCCAGCAGCCCACATGCGGCCGAAAAACTGTTTTTT. Translating it yields CASSPHAAEKLFF.